Below, 11 T cell receptor beta chains from the same sample are listed, as sequenced in a study of control samples from healthy donors and cancer patients. The repertoire was sequenced with immunoSEQ multiplex PCR; TCRdb's copy has only in-frame clones and lacks some. The table lists 150,000 to 200,000 clones, more than 90% of them singletons. Sequenced sample: blood. These TCRs come from a middle-aged woman in good health.

This chain links TRBV6-1 with TRBJ1-1; D uncertain. Germline CDR1 reads MNHNS; CDR2 reads SASEGT. Deletions cut 5 bases from V and 1 base from J, with 8 bases between. The CDR3 extends over 13 amino acids. The DNA of the CDR3 is TGTGCCAGCAGTCCCACAGCGAACACTGAAGCTTTCTTT. This sequence encodes CASSPTANTEAFF.

The chain recombines TRBV7-6 with TRBJ2-5; D is tentatively TRBD1 or TRBD2 (6 bases each). Per the germline V gene, CDR1 is SGHVS and CDR2 is FNYEAQ. The CDR3 is 16 residues long. V lost 1 base and J lost 2, with 14 bases in between. The DNA of the CDR3 is TGTGCCAGCAGCTTAGAGTATTGGAGGGGGCAAGAGACCCAGTACTTC. This sequence encodes CASSLEYWRGQETQYF.

V usage is TRBV12-3 or TRBV12-4 and J usage is TRBJ1-1, with no clear D. With 3 bases removed from V and 5 bases from J, the gap between germline ends came to 10 bases. The CDR3 length is 13 residues. The CDR3 DNA reads as TGTGCCAGCAGTTTCGGAAAGGGAACTGAAGCTTTCTTT. It translates to CASSFGKGTEAFF.

This clone was counted between two and nine times. This chain uses TRBV6-6 with TRBJ1-1, with D unresolved. This CDR3 has 13 amino acids. V was pared by 0 bases and J by 4 bases, with 6 bases between. CDR1 and CDR2 from the germline V gene are MNHNY and SVGAGI (reference sequence). CDR3 residues: CASSYSRSTEAFF. The CDR3 nucleotides read TGTGCCAGCAGTTACTCGAGGAGCACTGAAGCTTTCTTT.

V usage is TRBV19 and J usage is TRBJ2-1; 9 bases are a match to TRBD1. CDR1 and CDR2 (germline): LNHDA, SQIVND (reference sequence). V gave up 4 bases and J gave up 3 bases; unmatched junction bases: 10. This CDR3 is built from 17 residues. CDR3 sequence reads: CASSTGTGLGHYNEQFF. The CDR3 nucleotides are TGTGCCAGTAGTACGGGGACAGGGCTTGGGCACTACAATGAGCAGTTCTTC.

This clone was counted once. The chain has TRBV7-2 and TRBJ1-2; a weak D match, TRBD1 (5 bases). V was trimmed by 5 bases and J by 6 bases, leaving 16 bases between them. Germline values: CDR1 SGHTA, CDR2 FQGNSA. The CDR3 sequence is 14 residues long. In nucleotides, the CDR3 is TGTGCCAGCAGCCCGGGACTGGCGGGGGATGGCTACACCTTC. This codes for CASSPGLAGDGYTF.

The chain links TRBV7-2 to TRBJ2-1; 12 bases are shared with TRBD2. The germline V gene encodes CDR1 SGHTA and CDR2 FQGNSA. The CDR3 has 15 amino acids. V shed 5 bases, J shed 4 bases, and the junction held 3 bases outside the gene matches. The CDR3 DNA is TGTGCCAGCAGCCTACTAGCGGGGGGTTACAATGAGCAGTTCTTC. It yields the protein CASSLLAGGYNEQFF.

The chain is built from TRBV27 and TRBJ2-1, with TRBD2 matching 9 bases. Germline CDR1 is MNHEY and CDR2 is SMNVEV (reference sequence). V lost 3 bases to trimming and J lost 9 bases; unmatched junction nucleotides: 3. This CDR3 has 13 amino acids. The CDR3 DNA reads TGTGCCAGCAGTTTGGGCGGGGGGGGTGAGCAGTTCTTC. It encodes CASSLGGGGEQFF.

This clone came up once. The chain carries TRBV28 and TRBJ2-3, with D uncertain. Per the germline V gene, CDR1 is MDHEN and CDR2 is SYDVKM. The V and J ends lost 4 bases and 1 base respectively, with 15 bases between them. This CDR3 comprises 16 residues. CDR3 amino acids: CASSSGSVGGTDTQYF. CDR3 nucleotide sequence: TGTGCCAGCAGTTCTGGCTCGGTCGGAGGCACAGATACGCAGTATTTT.

The chain is built from TRBV25-1 and TRBJ1-4, with 11 bases fitting TRBD1. Unmatched junction bases numbered 4, after V lost 1 base and J lost 9 bases. The length of the CDR3 is 15 residues. Germline values: CDR1 MGHDK, CDR2 SYGVNS. The CDR3 here is CASSESGTGGKKLFF. CDR3 nucleotides: TGTGCCAGCAGTGAATCTGGGACAGGGGGGAAAAAACTGTTTTTT.

J is TRBJ2-2 and V is TRBV5-4; 8 positions agree with TRBD2. This CDR3 has 16 residues. Trimming removed 4 bases from V and 3 bases from J; junction bases left unmatched: 8. Germline V gene sequence: CDR1 SGHNT, CDR2 YYREEE (reference sequence). The CDR3 nucleotides read TGTGCCAGCAGCCCTCGGACTAGCAGTGACACCGGGGAGCTGTTTTTT. Translating gives CASSPRTSSDTGELFF.